The clone carrying this TCR beta chain was seen a handful of times. Its antigen is unidentified. This sample is part of a study of post-analysis software for immune sequencing data. Overall study findings and caveats: Patients with multiple sclerosis recorded significantly lower normalized Chao1 diversity than controls, the study found. Patients showed TRBV5-6, TRBV5-1 and TRBV20-1 among four to six TRBV segments more frequent than in controls.

Unique molecular identifiers were carried by the TCR beta cDNA libraries. Each batch of roughly 1 to 10 million T cells produced some 500,000 cDNA molecules. One entry per CDR3 protein, called by TCRdb with MiXCR from the PCR reads. The table has some 500,000 distinct CDR3 sequences, roughly 46% seen once; the top ten hold around an eighth. V shed 4 bases and J shed 3 bases, with 14 bases lying between them. CDR1 SGHRS and CDR2 YFSETQ come from the germline V gene. The CDR3 is made up of 14 amino acids. The sequence was obtained from a girl between 10 and 17 years old with multiple sclerosis. The sequenced material came from blood. This chain links TRBV5-1 with TRBJ2-7; TRBD1 might be the D (6 bases). CDR3 bases: TGCGCCAGCAGCCCTGTGAACAGGGTCTACGAGCAGTACTTC. Translating it yields CASSPVNRVYEQYF.